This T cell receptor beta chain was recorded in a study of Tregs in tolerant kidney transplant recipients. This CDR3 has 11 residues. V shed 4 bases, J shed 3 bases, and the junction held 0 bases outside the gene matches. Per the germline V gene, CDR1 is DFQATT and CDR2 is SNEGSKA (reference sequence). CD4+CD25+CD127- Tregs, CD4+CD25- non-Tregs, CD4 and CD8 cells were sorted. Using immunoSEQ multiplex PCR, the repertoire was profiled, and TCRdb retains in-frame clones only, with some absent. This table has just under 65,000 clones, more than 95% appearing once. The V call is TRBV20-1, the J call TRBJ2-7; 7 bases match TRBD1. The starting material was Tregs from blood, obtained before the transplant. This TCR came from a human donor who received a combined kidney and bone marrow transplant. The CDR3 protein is CSATGGYEQYF. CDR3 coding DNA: TGCAGTGCTACAGGGGGCTACGAGCAGTACTTC.